What follows describes a single TCR beta chain. This entry comes from a study of blood T cell repertoires in COVID-19. Authors' methods: Reference gene primer amplification yielded estimated nucleated cell counts. Clones were sequenced by immunoSEQ multiplex PCR, and TCRdb holds only the in-frame ones, with some missing. The V and J calls and clone size are taken from that table; D and trimming were inferred from the DNA. Among about 56,000 clones listed, roughly 87% were seen once. This CDR3 is 13 amino acids long. V trimming: 7 bases; J trimming: 1 base; junction bases outside the gene matches: 2. Germline V gene lookup returns CDR1 MGHRA and CDR2 YSYEKL.

What was sequenced was peripheral blood. The chain uses TRBV4-1 and TRBJ1-1; 8 bases match TRBD1. This clonotype was obtained from a man between 50 and 59 years old with active COVID-19. The CDR3 DNA sequence: TGCGCCAGCAACGACAGGGGGAACACTGAAGCTTTCTTT. It translates to CASNDRGNTEAFF.